This T cell receptor beta chain was identified during a study of T cell responses to AZD1222 COVID-19 vaccine. Study-wide results and limits: Among spike-specific TCRs, nearly half reportedly target unmutated variant regions. Most donors were white British and more were female, and clonal diversity was possibly underestimated.

About this clone: Its antigen is currently unknown.

Pooling was applied to second doses at about 4 or about 12 weeks. The CDR3 contains 19 residues. Trimming removed 5 bases from V and 3 bases from J, with 28 bases in between. Germline V gives CDR1 MNHEY, CDR2 SMNVEV (reference sequence). Profiling relied on immunoSEQ multiplex PCR, and the TCRdb table lists in-frame clones only, not all of them. The repertoire consists of some 150,000 clones, with 85% to 95% occurring once and the leading ten covering around 3.5%. Here the sequenced sample was peripheral blood, taken 28 days after the second AZD1222 dose. The TCR originated in an adult who received the AZD1222 COVID-19 vaccine. V gene TRBV27 combines with J gene TRBJ1-2, with a weak D call TRBD1 (5 bases). CDR3 amino acids: CASSPRRWGVGQPDYGYTF. The CDR3 nucleotides read TGTGCCAGCAGTCCCAGGAGGTGGGGAGTGGGGCAACCGGACTATGGCTACACCTTC.